The following is a TCR beta chain sequence with its context. This sample is drawn from a study of blood T cell repertoires in COVID-19. Study-level background: Nucleic acid was either cDNA or gDNA, and it came from T cells, B-cell-depleted T cells, or PBMCs.

J was trimmed by 9 bases and V by 0 bases; bases with no gene match: 5. The germline V gene has CDR1 LGHNA and CDR2 YSLEER. This CDR3 region has 14 residues. The authors' processing: From reference gene primer amplification, estimates of nucleated cell counts were derived. Sequenced by immunoSEQ multiplex PCR; TCRdb stores in-frame clones only, minus some. That table gives V, J and clone size, and the DNA gave D and trimming. The sample contains approximately 68,000 clones, under 90% of which appear only once. V is TRBV4-3 and J is TRBJ2-7; 10 bases align to TRBD2. The receptor was isolated from a man aged 65-85 years with active or convalescent COVID-19. What was sequenced was peripheral blood. The CDR3 is CASSQDPLAGGQYF. CDR3 coding DNA: TGCGCCAGCAGCCAAGATCCCTTAGCGGGAGGGCAGTACTTC.